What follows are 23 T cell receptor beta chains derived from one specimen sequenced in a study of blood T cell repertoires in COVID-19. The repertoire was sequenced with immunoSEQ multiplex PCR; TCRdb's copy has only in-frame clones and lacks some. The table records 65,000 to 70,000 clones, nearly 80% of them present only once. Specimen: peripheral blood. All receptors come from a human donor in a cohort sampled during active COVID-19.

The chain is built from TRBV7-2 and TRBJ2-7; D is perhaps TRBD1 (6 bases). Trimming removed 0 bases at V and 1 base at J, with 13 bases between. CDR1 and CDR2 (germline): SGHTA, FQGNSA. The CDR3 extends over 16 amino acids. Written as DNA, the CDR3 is TGTGCCAGCAGCTTAGCGTTGGGGGCGAGATCCTACGAGCAGTACTTC. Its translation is CASSLALGARSYEQYF.

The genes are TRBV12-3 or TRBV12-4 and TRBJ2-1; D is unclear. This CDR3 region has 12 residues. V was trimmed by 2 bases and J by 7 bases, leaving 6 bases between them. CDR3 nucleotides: TGTGCCAGCAGTTTAATAGCTAATGAGCAGTTCTTC. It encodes CASSLIANEQFF.

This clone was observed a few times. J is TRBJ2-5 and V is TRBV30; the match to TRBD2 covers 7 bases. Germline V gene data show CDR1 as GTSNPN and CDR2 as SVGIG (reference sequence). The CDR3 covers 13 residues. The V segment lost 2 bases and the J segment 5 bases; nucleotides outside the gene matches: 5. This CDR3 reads CAWSSGEGETQYF. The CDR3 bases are TGTGCCTGGAGTAGCGGGGAGGGCGAGACCCAGTACTTC.

The CDR3 region has the DNA TGTGCCAGCAGCCAAGGACTAGCGGGGGTCAGGGGTGGAAAGACCCAGTACTTC. It yields the protein CASSQGLAGVRGGKTQYF. The V call is TRBV4-2, the J call TRBJ2-5, with 12 nucleotides matching TRBD2. CDR1 and CDR2 (germline): LGHNA, YNFKEQ. The junction had 12 bases not matched to a gene; V was cut back by 1 base and J by 6 bases. The CDR3 extends over 18 amino acids.

The CDR3 DNA is TGTGCCAGTAGTACGACAGGGGCTATATGGGGGCTCCACTACGAGCAGTACTTC. Encoded protein: CASSTTGAIWGLHYEQYF. The J gene is TRBJ2-7, the V gene TRBV19; TRBD1 matches at 8 bases. The CDR3 contains 18 residues. Germline V gene sequence: CDR1 LNHDA, CDR2 SQIVND (reference sequence). Trimming cost V 4 bases and J 3 bases; bases outside gene matches: 17.

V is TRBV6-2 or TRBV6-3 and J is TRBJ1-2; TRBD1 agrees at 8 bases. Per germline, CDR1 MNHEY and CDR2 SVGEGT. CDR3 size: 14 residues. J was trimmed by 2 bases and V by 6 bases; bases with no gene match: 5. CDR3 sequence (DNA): TGTGCCAGCAGCATGGGACAGGTGAACTATGGCTACACCTTC. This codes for CASSMGQVNYGYTF.

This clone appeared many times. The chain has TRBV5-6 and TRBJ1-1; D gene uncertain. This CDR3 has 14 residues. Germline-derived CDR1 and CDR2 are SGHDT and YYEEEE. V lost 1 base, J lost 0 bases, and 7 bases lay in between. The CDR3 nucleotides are TGTGCCAGCAGCTTGTTACAAATGAACACTGAAGCTTTCTTT. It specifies CASSLLQMNTEAFF.

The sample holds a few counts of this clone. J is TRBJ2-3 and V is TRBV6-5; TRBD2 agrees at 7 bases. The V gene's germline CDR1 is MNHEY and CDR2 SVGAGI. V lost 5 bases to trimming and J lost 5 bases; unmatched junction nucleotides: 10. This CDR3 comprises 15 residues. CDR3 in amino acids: CASSPGLGEVDTQYF. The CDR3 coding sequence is TGTGCCAGCAGTCCAGGACTAGGGGAGGTAGATACGCAGTATTTT.

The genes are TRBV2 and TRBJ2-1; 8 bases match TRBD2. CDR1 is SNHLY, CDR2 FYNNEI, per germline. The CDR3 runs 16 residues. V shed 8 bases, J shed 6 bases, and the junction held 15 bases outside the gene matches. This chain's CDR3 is CASCSNPGTSINEQFF. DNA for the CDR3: TGTGCCAGCTGCTCGAACCCCGGGACTAGTATCAATGAGCAGTTCTTC.

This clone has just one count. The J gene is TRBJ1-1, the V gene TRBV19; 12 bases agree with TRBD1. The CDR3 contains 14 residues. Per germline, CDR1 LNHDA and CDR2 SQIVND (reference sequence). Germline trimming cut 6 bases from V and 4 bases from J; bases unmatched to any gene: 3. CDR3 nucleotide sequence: TGTGCCAGTAGGGGACAGGGGGCCGCCACTGAAGCTTTCTTT. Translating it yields CASRGQGAATEAFF.

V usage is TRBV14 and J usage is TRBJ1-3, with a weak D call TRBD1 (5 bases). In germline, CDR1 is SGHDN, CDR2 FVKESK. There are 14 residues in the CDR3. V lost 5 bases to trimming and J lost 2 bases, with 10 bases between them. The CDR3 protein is CASSVAGTGNTIYF. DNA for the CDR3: TGTGCCAGCAGCGTCGCAGGGACTGGAAACACCATATATTTT.

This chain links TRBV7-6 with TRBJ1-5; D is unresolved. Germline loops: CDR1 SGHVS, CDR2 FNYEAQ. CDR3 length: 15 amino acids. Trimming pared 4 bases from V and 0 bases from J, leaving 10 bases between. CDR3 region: CASSSAGYSNQPQHF. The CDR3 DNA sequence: TGTGCCAGCAGCTCCGCGGGCTATAGCAATCAGCCCCAGCATTTT. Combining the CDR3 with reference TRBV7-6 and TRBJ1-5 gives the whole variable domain GAGVSQSPRYKVTKRGQDVALRCDPISGHVSLYWYRQALGQGPEFLTYFNYEAQQDKSGLPNDRFSAERPEGSISTLTIQRTEQRDSAMYRCASSSAGYSNQPQHFGDGTRLSIL.

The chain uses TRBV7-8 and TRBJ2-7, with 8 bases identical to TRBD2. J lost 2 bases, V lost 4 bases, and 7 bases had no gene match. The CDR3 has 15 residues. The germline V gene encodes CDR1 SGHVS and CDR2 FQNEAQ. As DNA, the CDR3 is TGTGCCAGCAGCTCTCGGGGGGGATATCCCTACGAGCAGTACTTC. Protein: CASSSRGGYPYEQYF.

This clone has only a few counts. CDR3: CASSQKFRDRVLTNEKLFF. The CDR3 nucleotides read TGTGCCAGCAGCCAAAAGTTCCGGGACAGGGTGCTAACTAATGAAAAACTGTTTTTT. The chain is built from TRBV5-5 and TRBJ1-4; 9 positions agree with TRBD1. CDR3 length equals 19 residues. CDR1 SGHKS and CDR2 YYEKEE come from the germline V gene (reference sequence). J lost 1 base, V lost 4 bases, and 14 bases had no gene match.

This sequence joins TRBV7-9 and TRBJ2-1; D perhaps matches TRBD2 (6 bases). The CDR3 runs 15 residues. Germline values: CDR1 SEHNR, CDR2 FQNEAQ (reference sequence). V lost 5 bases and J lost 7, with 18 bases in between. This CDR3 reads CASSKLTGVGNEQFF. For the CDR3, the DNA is TGTGCCAGCAGCAAGTTAACGGGAGTAGGAAATGAGCAGTTCTTC.

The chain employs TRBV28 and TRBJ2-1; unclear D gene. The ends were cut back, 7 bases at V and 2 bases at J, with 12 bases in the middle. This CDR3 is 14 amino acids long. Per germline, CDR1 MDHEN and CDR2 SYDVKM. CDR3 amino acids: CASKSASPYNEQFF. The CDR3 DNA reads TGTGCCAGCAAGAGTGCATCCCCCTACAATGAGCAGTTCTTC.

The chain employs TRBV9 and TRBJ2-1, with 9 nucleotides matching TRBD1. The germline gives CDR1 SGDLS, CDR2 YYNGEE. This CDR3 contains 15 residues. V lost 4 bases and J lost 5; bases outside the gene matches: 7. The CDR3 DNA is TGTGCCAGCAGCCTCCGGGACAGGGAAGACAATGAGCAGTTCTTC. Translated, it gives CASSLRDREDNEQFF.

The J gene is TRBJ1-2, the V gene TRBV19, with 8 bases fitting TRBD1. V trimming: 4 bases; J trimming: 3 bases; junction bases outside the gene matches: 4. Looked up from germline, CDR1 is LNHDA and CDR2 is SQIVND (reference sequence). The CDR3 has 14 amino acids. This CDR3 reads CASSRTGIDYGYTF. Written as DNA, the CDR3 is TGTGCCAGTAGTAGGACAGGGATCGACTATGGCTACACCTTC.

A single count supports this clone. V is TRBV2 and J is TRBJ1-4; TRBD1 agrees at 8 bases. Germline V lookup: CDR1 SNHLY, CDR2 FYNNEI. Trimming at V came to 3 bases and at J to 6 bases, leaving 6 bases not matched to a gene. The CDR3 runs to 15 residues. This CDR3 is CASSESGGAYEKLFF. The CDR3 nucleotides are TGTGCCAGCAGTGAGTCAGGGGGCGCTTATGAAAAACTGTTTTTT.

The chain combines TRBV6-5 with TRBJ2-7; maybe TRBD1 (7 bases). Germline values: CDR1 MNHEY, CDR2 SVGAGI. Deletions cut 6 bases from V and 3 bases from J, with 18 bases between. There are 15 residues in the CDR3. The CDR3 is CASRTRGDLNYEQYF. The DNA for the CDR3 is TGTGCCAGCAGAACCAGGGGGGACCTTAACTACGAGCAGTACTTC.

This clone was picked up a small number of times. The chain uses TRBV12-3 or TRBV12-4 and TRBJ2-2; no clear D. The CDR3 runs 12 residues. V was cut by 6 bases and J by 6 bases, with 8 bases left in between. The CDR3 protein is CASSPSAGELFF. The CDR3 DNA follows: TGTGCCAGCAGCCCCAGCGCCGGGGAGCTGTTTTTT.

The CDR3: CASSLGGGEASGNTIYF. The CDR3 bases are TGTGCCAGCAGCTTGGGGGGGGGTGAGGCCTCTGGAAACACCATATATTTT. The rearrangement joins TRBV5-4 to TRBJ1-3; TRBD1 might be the D (5 bases). With 0 bases removed from V and 0 bases from J, the gap between germline ends came to 13 bases. Germline V lookup: CDR1 SGHNT, CDR2 YYREEE (reference sequence). The length of the CDR3 is 17 residues.

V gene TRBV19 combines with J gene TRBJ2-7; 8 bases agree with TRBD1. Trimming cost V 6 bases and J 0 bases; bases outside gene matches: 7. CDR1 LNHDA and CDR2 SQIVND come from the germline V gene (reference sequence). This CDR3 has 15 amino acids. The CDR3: CASRRGTGSSYEQYF. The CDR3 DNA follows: TGTGCCAGTAGGAGGGGGACAGGTAGCTCCTACGAGCAGTACTTC.